The clone carrying this T cell receptor beta chain was seen just once. The data were produced by immunoSEQ multiplex PCR, yet TCRdb's version contains in-frame clones alone and is incomplete. Of around 40,000 clones detected, around 92% appear once; the ten largest clones hold 26%. The sample comes from a study of T cell changes during pregnancy in multiple sclerosis. CDR1 and CDR2 (germline): SGHNT, YYREEE (reference sequence). The ends lost 1 base at V and 1 base at J; junction bases unmatched: 0. CDR3 length: 14 amino acids. The chain uses TRBV5-4 and TRBJ1-1, with 8 positions matching TRBD1. The sample here was CD8+ T cells from peripheral blood mononuclear cells, taken before pregnancy. This clonotype was sampled from a female donor with multiple sclerosis, enrolled in a pregnancy study. CDR3 residues: CASSLTGGNTEAFF. CDR3 nucleotide sequence: TGTGCCAGCAGCTTGACAGGGGGGAACACTGAAGCTTTCTTT.